This note documents a single T cell receptor (beta chain) sequence. What it binds is not known. The data were taken from a study of shared clonotypes between healthy human individuals. As defined, naive CD8 cells were CD45RO-negative and positively selected for CCR7, with terminally differentiated effector memory CD45RA+ cells excluded. This CDR3 has 14 amino acids. After removal of 6 bases from V and 1 base from J, the junction contained 5 bases not matched to a gene. The germline V gene has CDR1 MNHEY and CDR2 SMNVEV (reference sequence). Generated by immunoSEQ multiplex PCR, the TCRdb table keeps only in-frame clones and is missing some. The sample contains approximately 2,000,000 clones, around 93% of which appear only once. Study conclusions and caveats: All-four-donor shared clonotypes had higher generation probabilities than non-shared clonotypes did.

Sequenced input: naive CD8+ T cells from PBMCs. The V gene is TRBV27, the J gene TRBJ1-1; TRBD1 matches at 7 bases. The sequence was collected from a man younger than 35 in good health. Some clones in this sample may be carry-over from other donors' samples. CDR3 in amino acids: CASSWGQTNTEAFF. The CDR3 DNA is TGTGCCAGCAGCTGGGGACAGACGAACACTGAAGCTTTCTTT.